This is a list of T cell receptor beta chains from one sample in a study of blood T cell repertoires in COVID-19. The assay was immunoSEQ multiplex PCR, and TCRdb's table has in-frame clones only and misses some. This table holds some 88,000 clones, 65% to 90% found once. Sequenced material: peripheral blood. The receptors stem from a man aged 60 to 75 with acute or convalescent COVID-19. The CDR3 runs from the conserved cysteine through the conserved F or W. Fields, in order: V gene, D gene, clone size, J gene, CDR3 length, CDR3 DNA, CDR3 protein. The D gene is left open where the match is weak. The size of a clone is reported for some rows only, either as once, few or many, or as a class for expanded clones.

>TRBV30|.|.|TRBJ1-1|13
TGTGCCTGGACTTGGAGGGGGGGAACTGAAGCTTTCTTT
CAWTWRGGTEAFF
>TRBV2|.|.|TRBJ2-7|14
TGTGCCAGCTTCCGGGACACGAGCTCCTACGAGCAGTACTTC
CASFRDTSSYEQYF
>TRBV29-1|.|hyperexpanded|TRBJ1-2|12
TGCAGCGTTCAAGAAGGCGGGTATGGCTACACCTTC
CSVQEGGYGYTF
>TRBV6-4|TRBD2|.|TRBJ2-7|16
TGTGCCAGCACCGGGACTAGCGGGAGGGGGGGTAACGAGCAGTACTTC
CASTGTSGRGGNEQYF
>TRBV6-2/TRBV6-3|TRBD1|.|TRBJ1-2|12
TGTGCCAGCAGTTCGACAGGGAACGGCTACACCTTC
CASSSTGNGYTF
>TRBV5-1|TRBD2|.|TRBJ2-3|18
TGCGCCAGCAGCTCCGGACTAGCGGGATACCCTAGCACAGATACGCAGTATTTT
CASSSGLAGYPSTDTQYF
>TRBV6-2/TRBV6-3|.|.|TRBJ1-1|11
TGTGCCAGCAGTCTTAAATCTGAAGCTTTCTTT
CASSLKSEAFF
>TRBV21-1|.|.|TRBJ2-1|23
TGTGCCAGCAGCATGGGGACTAGCGGCCGAGTCCTTTCATTAAAAAGCTCCTACAATGAGCAGTTCTTC
CASSMGTSGRVLSLKSSYNEQFF
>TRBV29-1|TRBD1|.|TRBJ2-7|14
TGCAGCGCCAGAATCTTAGGACAGGGCGGCGAGCAGTACTTC
CSARILGQGGEQYF
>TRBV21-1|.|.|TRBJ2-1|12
TGTGCCAGCACGGCGGGGGGGTCTGAGCAGTTCTTC
CASTAGGSEQFF
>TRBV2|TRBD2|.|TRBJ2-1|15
TGTGCCAGCAGGCTCCTAGCGGGGGGGCCCTATGAGCAGTTCTTC
CASRLLAGGPYEQFF
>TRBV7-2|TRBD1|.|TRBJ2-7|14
TGTGCCAGCGGCCCGGGACAGGGTATTCACGAGCAGTACTTC
CASGPGQGIHEQYF
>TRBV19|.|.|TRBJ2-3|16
TGTGCCAGTAGTATAGATGTTAGGGGAACCGAGGATACGCAGTATTTT
CASSIDVRGTEDTQYF
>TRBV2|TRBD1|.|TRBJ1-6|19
TGTGCCAGCAGCACACAACAAATTTCGGACAGGTACTATAATTCACCCCTCCACTTT
CASSTQQISDRYYNSPLHF
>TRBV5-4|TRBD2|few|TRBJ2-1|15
TGTGCCAGCAGCCGGACTAGCGGGAACATGAATGAGCAGTTCTTC
CASSRTSGNMNEQFF
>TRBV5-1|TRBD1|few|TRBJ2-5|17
TGCGCCAGCAGCCTAGGACCTTCCGGGACAGGGGAAGAGACCCAGTACTTC
CASSLGPSGTGEETQYF
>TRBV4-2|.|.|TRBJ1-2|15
TGTGCCAGCAGCCATGTAAGCGACGGTGGCTATGGCTACACCTTC
CASSHVSDGGYGYTF
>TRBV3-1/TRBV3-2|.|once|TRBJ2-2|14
TGTGCCAGCAGCCAAGATCCGGGGGGCTGGGAGCTGTTTTTT
CASSQDPGGWELFF
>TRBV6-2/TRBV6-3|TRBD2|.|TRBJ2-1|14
TGTGCCAGCAGTCGGACTAGCGGGAACAATGAGCAGTTCTTC
CASSRTSGNNEQFF
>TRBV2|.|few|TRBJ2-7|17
TGTGCCAGCAGTCCCCTTGTGAGTGCGGGGACTTACTACGAGCAGTACTTC
CASSPLVSAGTYYEQYF
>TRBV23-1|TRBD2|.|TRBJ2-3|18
TGCGCCAGCAGTCAATCGGCGGGGGAGGGTCTAGTCCCAGATACGCAGTATTTT
CASSQSAGEGLVPDTQYF
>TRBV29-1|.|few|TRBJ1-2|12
TGCAGCGTTGAAGTGGGGGCTTTTGGCTACACCTTC
CSVEVGAFGYTF
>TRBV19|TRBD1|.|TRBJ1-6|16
TGTGCCAGTAGTACGACTAGGACAGGGAATAATTCACCCCTCCACTTT
CASSTTRTGNNSPLHF
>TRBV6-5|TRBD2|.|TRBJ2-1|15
TGTGCCAGCAGTTACGACGAGGGAGGGCCCCTTGGGCAGTTCTTC
CASSYDEGGPLGQFF
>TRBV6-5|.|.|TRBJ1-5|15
TGTGCCAGCACCAGGGTTTTACTTGCCAATCAGCCCCAGCATTTT
CASTRVLLANQPQHF
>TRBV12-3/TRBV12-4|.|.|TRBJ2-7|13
TGTGCCAGCAGGCGTTCAGGGGGGTACGAGCAGTACTTC
CASRRSGGYEQYF
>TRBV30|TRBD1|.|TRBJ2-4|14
TGTGCCTGGAGTGTGACAGGGGGCCAAAACATTCAGTACTTC
CAWSVTGGQNIQYF
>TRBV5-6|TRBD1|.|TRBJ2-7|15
TGTGCCAGCAGCTTGTTCGGGCAGGGGGTCTTCGAGCAGTACTTC
CASSLFGQGVFEQYF
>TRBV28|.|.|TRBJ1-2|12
TGTGCCAGCAGCCCTCTTATCACTCGCTACACCTTC
CASSPLITRYTF
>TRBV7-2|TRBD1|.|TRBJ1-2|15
TGTGCCAGCAGCTCAAGGGACAGGGGGTATTTGGGCTACACCTTC
CASSSRDRGYLGYTF
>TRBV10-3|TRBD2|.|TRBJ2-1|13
TGTGCCAGCAGGACTAGCGGGGGGAATGAGCAGTTCTTC
CASRTSGGNEQFF
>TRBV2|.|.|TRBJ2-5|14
TGTGCCAGCAGAAAGGGGCAGGTCCAAGAGACCCAGTACTTC
CASRKGQVQETQYF
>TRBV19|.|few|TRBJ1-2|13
TGTGCCAGTACAACCTCAGACCGAGGTGGCTACACCTTC
CASTTSDRGGYTF
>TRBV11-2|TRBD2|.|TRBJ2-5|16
TGTGCCAGCAGCTTAGACGGGGGGGCCCGGAGAGAGACCCAGTACTTC
CASSLDGGARRETQYF
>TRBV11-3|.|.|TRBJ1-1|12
TGTGCCAGCAGCTCGGGGGGCACTGAAGCTTTCTTT
CASSSGGTEAFF
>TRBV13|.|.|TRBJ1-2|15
TGTGCCAGCAGCTTAGAAGGGGGAGCTAACTATGGCTACACCTTC
CASSLEGGANYGYTF
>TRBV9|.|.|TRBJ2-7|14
TGTGCCAGCAGCGTAGCGGTACTAGCCTACGAGCAGTACTTC
CASSVAVLAYEQYF
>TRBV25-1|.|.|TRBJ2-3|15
TGTGCCAGCAGCGGAGCGGGCCCTGGGGGAGATACGCAGTATTTT
CASSGAGPGGDTQYF
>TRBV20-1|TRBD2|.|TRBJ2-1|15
TGCAGTGCTAGTCCCATGACTAGCGGGATTAATGAGCAGTTCTTC
CSASPMTSGINEQFF
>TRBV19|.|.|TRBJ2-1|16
TGTGCCAGTAGGGGGGGCGGGAGTCGATCCTACAATGAGCAGTTCTTC
CASRGGGSRSYNEQFF
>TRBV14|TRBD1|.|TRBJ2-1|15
TGTGCCAGCAGCCAAGGACAGGGGAACTACAATGAGCAGTTCTTC
CASSQGQGNYNEQFF